The 13 T cell receptor beta chains given below trace back to one sample, sequenced in a study of T cell responses to AZD1222 COVID-19 vaccine. The data were produced by immunoSEQ multiplex PCR, yet TCRdb's version contains in-frame clones alone and is incomplete. Among 110,000 or so clones listed, around 88% were seen once. The sample here was peripheral blood, taken 28 days after the second AZD1222 dose. These TCRs come from an adult who received the AZD1222 COVID-19 vaccine.

The gene calls are TRBV10-3 and TRBJ1-6; D is uncertain. The CDR3 extends over 15 amino acids. Germline V lookup: CDR1 ENHRY, CDR2 SYGVKD. The ends were cut back, 4 bases at V and 2 bases at J, with 9 bases in the middle. CDR3 sequence reads: CAISVGGTYNSPLHF. The CDR3 nucleotides are TGTGCCATCAGTGTGGGAGGGACCTATAATTCACCCCTCCACTTT.

The chain recombines TRBV7-9 with TRBJ1-1; 7 positions agree with TRBD1. Germline CDR1 is SEHNR and CDR2 is FQNEAQ (reference sequence). The J segment lost 8 bases and the V segment lost 5 bases, leaving 20 bases of the junction unmatched. The CDR3 has 17 amino acids. CDR3: CASSPNVGQKDAQEAFF. CDR3 DNA sequence: TGTGCCAGCAGCCCAAACGTGGGACAGAAAGATGCCCAAGAAGCTTTCTTT.

J is TRBJ2-7 and V is TRBV6-2 or TRBV6-3; 7 bases are shared with TRBD1. Trimming at V came to 2 bases and at J to 2 bases, leaving 6 bases not matched to a gene. Germline lookup yields CDR1 MNHEY and CDR2 SVGEGT. The CDR3 is made up of 15 amino acids. This CDR3 reads CASSYARDRTYEQYF. The CDR3 DNA sequence: TGTGCCAGCAGTTACGCCCGGGACAGAACCTACGAGCAGTACTTC.

The J gene is TRBJ1-2, the V gene TRBV9; TRBD1 aligns across 8 bases. Per the germline V gene, CDR1 is SGDLS and CDR2 is YYNGEE. V gave up 0 bases and J gave up 6 bases; unmatched junction bases: 10. The CDR3 extends over 16 amino acids. The CDR3 nucleotides are TGTGCCAGCAGCGTAGAACCCCCCGACAGGGGCCATGGCTACACCTTC. Protein sequence: CASSVEPPDRGHGYTF.

The chain links TRBV7-6 to TRBJ1-5, with 7 bases identical to TRBD1. J gave up 4 bases and V 5 bases, and 2 bases lay outside the gene matches. The CDR3 extends over 13 amino acids. Germline lookup yields CDR1 SGHVS and CDR2 FNYEAQ. Written as DNA, the CDR3 is TGTGCCAGCAGCAAGGACAGGAATCAGCCCCAGCATTTT. Encoded protein: CASSKDRNQPQHF.

The rearrangement links TRBV2 to TRBJ1-4; perhaps TRBD1 as D (6 bases). Germline assignment: CDR1 SNHLY and CDR2 FYNNEI. V was cut by 5 bases and J by 8 bases, with 15 bases left in between. The CDR3 length is 14 residues. For the CDR3, the DNA is TGTGCCAGCAGTACACAGGGTACGGGGGAAAAACTGTTTTTT. It translates to CASSTQGTGEKLFF. The whole variable domain, filled in from reference TRBV2 and TRBJ1-4, reads EPEVTQTPSHQVTQMGQEVILRCVPISNHLYFYWYRQILGQKVEFLVSFYNNEISEKSEIFDDQFSVERPDGSNFTLKIRSTKLEDSAMYFCASSTQGTGEKLFFGSGTQLSVL.

The V call is TRBV5-4, the J call TRBJ2-7; D call uncertain. The CDR3 consists of 13 residues. CDR1 is SGHNT and CDR2 is YYREEE in the germline V gene (reference sequence). Trimming took off 0 bases at V and 2 bases at J, with 6 bases between the two ends. The CDR3 DNA reads as TGTGCCAGCAGCTTGGAAGGGACCTACGAGCAGTACTTC. Translating gives CASSLEGTYEQYF.

V gene TRBV6-5 combines with J gene TRBJ1-5, with 7 bases aligning to TRBD1. The CDR3 runs 15 residues. Germline CDR1 and CDR2: MNHEY and SVGAGI. Losses at the gene ends were 7 bases for V and 1 base for J; bases not matched to a gene: 7. In nucleotides, the CDR3 is TGTGCCAGCACTAGGGGGCAAGGAAGCAATCAGCCCCAGCATTTT. Residues: CASTRGQGSNQPQHF.

This chain links TRBV12-3 or TRBV12-4 with TRBJ1-1; no definite D call. CDR3 length equals 13 residues. The germline V and J ends were trimmed by 3 bases and 1 base, with 6 bases remaining between them. The CDR3 nucleotides read TGTGCCAGCAGTTTTCGCGGGAACACTGAAGCTTTCTTT. This codes for CASSFRGNTEAFF.

The chain employs TRBV10-3 and TRBJ1-6; 7 nucleotides match TRBD1. Germline V gene data show CDR1 as ENHRY and CDR2 as SYGVKD. The V and J ends lost 0 bases and 7 bases, in that order; junction bases with no gene match: 6. The length of the CDR3 is 16 residues. The DNA of the CDR3 is TGTGCCATCAGTGAGTCGGGGAACAGGGGAAATTCACCCCTCCACTTT. Translating gives CAISESGNRGNSPLHF.

The chain is built from TRBV7-2 and TRBJ1-5, with D uncertain. The CDR3 is made up of 14 amino acids. Trimming pared 1 base from V and 7 bases from J, leaving 11 bases between. Germline CDR1 is SGHTA and CDR2 is FQGNSA. CDR3 protein: CASSLGGYLQPQHF. The CDR3 region has the DNA TGTGCCAGCAGCTTAGGAGGGTACCTCCAGCCCCAGCATTTT.

This clone was counted a few times. The rearrangement links TRBV28 to TRBJ1-1, with TRBD1 matching over 8 bases. The CDR3 length is 15 residues. Germline lookup yields CDR1 MDHEN and CDR2 SYDVKM. Trimming cost V 6 bases and J 1 base; bases outside gene matches: 7. In DNA form, the CDR3 reads TGTGCCAGCAGACCCCCGGGACAGGAGAACACTGAAGCTTTCTTT. Protein: CASRPPGQENTEAFF.

The chain joins TRBV29-1 to TRBJ2-3; perhaps D is TRBD1 or TRBD2 (6 bases each). Germline V lookup: CDR1 SQVTM, CDR2 ANQGSEA. V was cut by 0 bases and J by 5 bases, with 12 bases left in between. CDR3 length: 14 amino acids. DNA of the CDR3: TGCAGCGTTGAAGACCCGGGGGCCAGAGATACGCAGTATTTT. Translation: CSVEDPGARDTQYF.